This TCR beta chain came from a study of cytotoxic CD8 clonotypes in ibrutinib-treated CLL. Study-wide context: Responses: roughly 25 partial, 2 complete; after median roughly 63 months, about 14 stayed remitted, around twelve progressed.

Deep sequencing aimed at 1 in 200,000 to 1 in 1 million T cells' resolution. Clones were sequenced by immunoSEQ multiplex PCR, and TCRdb holds only the in-frame ones, with some missing. Of about 60,000 clones in the sample, roughly 50% were seen once. The V end was cut by 4 bases, the J end by 5 bases, with 8 bases between. The CDR3 length is 12 residues. Per the germline V gene, CDR1 is MRHNA and CDR2 is SNTAGT. This receptor was taken from a human donor with chronic lymphocytic leukemia. The chain joins TRBV6-4 to TRBJ1-2, with D maybe TRBD1 (5 bases). Specimen: PBMCs, collected at disease progression, from a patient treated with ibrutinib. This CDR3 reads CASSGRGYGYTF. CDR3 in DNA: TGTGCCAGCAGTGGGAGGGGATATGGCTACACCTTC.